These 20 T cell receptor beta chains share one sample of origin, sequenced in a study of T-cell reconstitution after alpha-beta-depleted transplantation in children. Preparing the TCRbeta library involved the use of unique molecular identifiers. TCRdb reprocessed the PCR reads via MiXCR and lists one record per CDR3 protein. The data hold about 500,000 distinct CDR3 sequences, with approximately 30% observed a single time. Sample: PBMCs from the stem cell graft donor, taken from the stem cell graft. These receptors came from a human donor who donated a stem cell graft to a child with aplastic anemia.

This clonotype was observed at least ten times. V is TRBV12-3 or TRBV12-4 and J is TRBJ1-5, with D possibly matching TRBD1 (6 bases). The length of the CDR3 is 16 residues. V was trimmed by 7 bases and J by 3 bases, leaving 19 bases between them. The DNA of the CDR3 is TGTGCCAGCACCCCAGGGCTAGGGGGTAACAATCAGCCCCAGCATTTT. As protein: CASTPGLGGNNQPQHF.

This clonotype was counted between two and nine times. V and J are TRBV29-1 and TRBJ1-2; no clear D gene. Trimming took off 4 bases at V and 0 bases at J, with 6 bases between the two ends. The germline CDR1 and CDR2 sequences are SQVTM and ANQGSEA. This CDR3 spans 12 amino acids. In DNA form, the CDR3 reads TGCAGCGTTGCCGGAGCTAACTATGGCTACACCTTC. It translates to CSVAGANYGYTF.

This clonotype showed up just a few times. The chain has TRBV29-1 and TRBJ1-1, with 8 bases matching TRBD1. CDR3 length equals 16 residues. V lost 2 bases, J lost 6 bases, and 14 bases stayed unmatched. CDR1 is SQVTM, CDR2 ANQGSEA, per germline. The CDR3 protein is CSVETISGGWRAEAFF. The CDR3 DNA reads TGCAGCGTTGAAACGATTTCAGGGGGCTGGAGGGCTGAAGCTTTCTTT.

The chain is built from TRBV6-4 and TRBJ1-1; possible D gene TRBD1, 6 bases. Germline V gene sequence: CDR1 MRHNA, CDR2 SNTAGT. V shed 4 bases and J shed 1 base, with 10 bases lying between them. CDR3 length equals 14 residues. The CDR3 DNA follows: TGTGCCAGCAGTGCTCAGGGGACGAACACTGAAGCTTTCTTT. It translates to CASSAQGTNTEAFF.

V is TRBV29-1 and J is TRBJ1-1; D is unclear. The ends were cut back, 4 bases at V and 1 base at J, with 10 bases in the middle. The CDR3 length is 13 residues. Germline assignment: CDR1 SQVTM and CDR2 ANQGSEA. The chain's CDR3 is CSVARTENTEAFF. The CDR3 DNA sequence: TGCAGCGTTGCAAGGACGGAGAACACTGAAGCTTTCTTT.

This clonotype was picked up a small number of times. This chain joins TRBV7-6 and TRBJ2-1, with 9 bases matching TRBD1. V trimming: 4 bases; J trimming: 10 bases; junction bases outside the gene matches: 8. This CDR3 spans 14 amino acids. Germline CDR1 reads SGHVS; CDR2 reads FNYEAQ. The CDR3 reads CASSSRTGEDEQFF. The DNA of the CDR3 is TGTGCCAGCAGCTCCCGGACAGGGGAGGACGAGCAGTTCTTC.

This clonotype was recorded a few times. V and J are TRBV29-1 and TRBJ1-4, with 8 bases matching TRBD1. Germline V gene sequence: CDR1 SQVTM, CDR2 ANQGSEA. V was pared by 4 bases and J by 5 bases, with 3 bases of the junction left unmatched. The CDR3 contains 13 residues. The DNA for the CDR3 is TGCAGCGTTGTTGGGACAGGAAATGAAAAACTGTTTTTT. It is translated as CSVVGTGNEKLFF.

V is TRBV6-5 and J is TRBJ1-1; 7 bases are a match to TRBD1. V dropped 1 base and J dropped 6; count of bases not matched to a gene: 8. The length of the CDR3 is 15 residues. In germline, CDR1 is MNHEY, CDR2 SVGAGI. CDR3 DNA: TGTGCCAGCAGTTACTATTCCAGGGGGTCTGCTGAAGCTTTCTTT. Translation: CASSYYSRGSAEAFF.

This clonotype was observed a handful of times. The V gene is TRBV7-2, the J gene TRBJ2-7; D unclear. V lost 2 bases and J lost 9, with 11 bases in between. Germline CDR1 reads SGHTA; CDR2 reads FQGNSA. There are 12 residues in the CDR3. The CDR3 DNA reads TGTGCCAGCAGCTTATTGGGTAGGCGGCAGTACTTC. The encoded protein is CASSLLGRRQYF.

This clonotype showed up just a few times. The V call is TRBV27, the J call TRBJ1-1; the D gene is possibly TRBD1 (6 bases). Germline V gene data show CDR1 as MNHEY and CDR2 as SMNVEV (reference sequence). The CDR3 loop spans 14 amino acids. Trimming cost V 4 bases and J 4 bases, with 13 bases left between them. This CDR3 reads CASSYSLRGTEAFF. The CDR3, as DNA: TGTGCCAGCAGTTACAGCCTCAGGGGCACTGAAGCTTTCTTT.

CDR3 region: CASSEGDRGWSPLHF. CDR3 DNA: TGTGCCAGCAGTGAGGGTGACAGGGGGTGGTCACCCCTCCACTTT. The chain couples TRBV6-4 to TRBJ1-6, with 9 bases that match TRBD1. The germline gives CDR1 MRHNA, CDR2 SNTAGT. The CDR3 runs 15 residues. V lost 3 bases and J lost 10; bases outside the gene matches: 7.

The rearrangement uses TRBV15 and TRBJ2-5; TRBD2 might be the D (6 bases). V lost 1 base and J 1 base, leaving 7 bases between the germline ends. Germline lookup yields CDR1 LNHNV and CDR2 YYDKDF (reference sequence). The CDR3 is 14 amino acids. CDR3 DNA: TGTGCCACCAGCAGAGGACTAGTCCAAGAGACCCAGTACTTC. Translating it yields CATSRGLVQETQYF.

The chain links TRBV20-1 to TRBJ1-3; the D gene is possibly TRBD1 (5 bases). Trimming shortened V by 5 bases and J by 0 bases, and 11 bases separated the two germline ends. Germline lookup yields CDR1 DFQATT and CDR2 SNEGSKA (reference sequence). The CDR3 length is 14 residues. The CDR3 reads CSAPDSYSGNTIYF. DNA of the CDR3: TGCAGTGCTCCAGACAGCTACTCTGGAAACACCATATATTTT.

V is TRBV7-3 and J is TRBJ2-3; D is uncertain. The CDR3 has 15 amino acids. Trimming removed 1 base from V and 2 bases from J, with 10 bases in between. Germline assignment: CDR1 SGHTA and CDR2 FQGTGA. The CDR3 reads CASSLKPDLTDTQYF. The CDR3 coding sequence is TGTGCCAGCAGCTTAAAACCGGACCTCACAGATACGCAGTATTTT.

CDR3 loop: CASSPTGIVTDTQYF. For the CDR3, the DNA is TGTGCCAGCAGTCCTACAGGGATAGTCACAGATACGCAGTATTTT. The chain has TRBV28 and TRBJ2-3; D is possibly TRBD1 (6 bases). There are 15 residues in the CDR3. V shed 5 bases and J shed 2 bases, with 14 bases lying between them. CDR1 and CDR2 (germline): MDHEN, SYDVKM.

This clonotype was seen a few times. The CDR3 protein is CASSLGSGSNQPQHF. DNA for the CDR3: TGCGCCAGCAGCTTGGGATCCGGTAGCAATCAGCCCCAGCATTTT. The chain is built from TRBV5-1 and TRBJ1-5; D is undetermined. The V gene's germline CDR1 is SGHRS and CDR2 YFSETQ. The V and J ends lost 0 bases and 0 bases respectively, with 7 bases between them. CDR3 length: 15 residues. The whole variable domain, remainder taken from reference TRBV5-1 and TRBJ1-5, is KAGVTQTPRYLIKTRGQQVTLSCSPISGHRSVSWYQQTPGQGLQFLFEYFSETQRNKGNFPGRFSGRQFSNSRSEMNVSTLELGDSALYLCASSLGSGSNQPQHFGDGTRLSIL.

V is TRBV7-8 and J is TRBJ1-4; no clear D gene. Per germline, CDR1 SGHVS and CDR2 FQNEAQ. CDR3 size: 19 residues. The V end lost 4 bases, the J end lost 0 bases, and 21 bases lay between the germline ends. The CDR3 nucleotides are TGTGCCAGCAGCTCAGGAGGGATTTTAGGAGTTTCAACTAATGAAAAACTGTTTTTT. This sequence encodes CASSSGGILGVSTNEKLFF.

In this sample, this clonotype turned up once. The chain employs TRBV11-1 and TRBJ1-4, with TRBD1 identical over 9 bases. CDR3 length equals 18 residues. With 1 base clipped from V and 5 bases from J, the junction kept 11 bases outside the gene matches. CDR1 is SGHAT, CDR2 FQDESV, per germline (reference sequence). CDR3 sequence (DNA): TGTGCCAGCAGCTTAGAAGGGGGCCTTGGGACAGGGAATGAAAAACTGTTTTTT. Protein: CASSLEGGLGTGNEKLFF.

The chain couples TRBV18 to TRBJ2-7; 8 bases are shared with TRBD1. V shed 2 bases and J 2 bases; nucleotides not matched to a gene: 5. The CDR3 is made up of 15 amino acids. Germline CDR1 and CDR2: KGHSH and LQKENI. For the CDR3, the DNA is TGTGCCAGCTCACCATCGACAGGGGCGCCCTACGAGCAGTACTTC. Its protein product is CASSPSTGAPYEQYF.

This clonotype came up a few times. The chain carries TRBV9 and TRBJ2-1; TRBD2 agrees at 9 bases. Germline V gene lookup returns CDR1 SGDLS and CDR2 YYNGEE. This CDR3 spans 17 amino acids. The trim removed 0 bases at V and 4 bases at J, leaving 8 bases unmatched. CDR3 sequence reads: CASSVDRSGLAYNEQFF. The DNA of the CDR3 is TGTGCCAGCAGCGTAGACCGGTCGGGACTAGCTTACAATGAGCAGTTCTTC.